This is a list of T cell receptor beta chains from one sample in a study of long-term antiretroviral therapy in people with HIV. Data came from immunoSEQ multiplex PCR; TCRdb stores just in-frame clones and leaves some out. The sample includes about 35,000 clones, under 85% of them seen just once. This material consisted of unsorted PBMCs, taken 3 years after starting antiretroviral therapy. Receptors were obtained from a man aged 50 or older with HIV. Each CDR3 is given with its conserved first and last residue. D genes are given only for firm matches. The listing skips clone size in some rows; elsewhere it reads once, few, many or a size class.

j_call clone_size d_call v_call cdr3_nt cdr3_aa
TRBJ2-5 NA NA TRBV5-1 TGCGCCAGCAGCTTGGGTCCAGGCGCGGAGACCCAGTACTTC CASSLGPGAETQYF
TRBJ1-2 NA NA TRBV11-3 TGTGCCAGCAGTTCCGTAAGTTATAGCTACACCTTC CASSSVSYSYTF
TRBJ1-4 NA NA TRBV20-1 TGCAGTGCTAGTACAGCCGAAAAACTGTTTTTT CSASTAEKLFF
TRBJ2-7 few NA TRBV7-2 TGTGCCAGCAGCTTAGAGAGGGTGACCTACGAGCAGTACTTC CASSLERVTYEQYF
TRBJ2-1 NA NA TRBV9 TGTGCCAGCAGCGTACGGAGGGACTCCTACAATGAGCAGTTCTTC CASSVRRDSYNEQFF
TRBJ2-7 NA NA TRBV4-3 TGCGCCAGCAGCCAAGACGCGGTTGGGCCGTACGAGCAGTACTTC CASSQDAVGPYEQYF
TRBJ2-1 NA NA TRBV7-2 TGTGCCAGCAGACGCGGCGGGGCCGCCTACAATGAGCAGTTCTTC CASRRGGAAYNEQFF
TRBJ1-1 NA NA TRBV21-1 TGTGCCAGCAGCGCCTCTAGACAGGGCCCACGTAAAGCTTTCTTT CASSASRQGPRKAFF
TRBJ2-1 NA TRBD2 TRBV7-2 TGTGCCAGCAGCTTAAAGGCGCTAGCGGTCAACATGGAGCAGTTCTTC CASSLKALAVNMEQFF
TRBJ2-3 NA NA TRBV12-5 TGTGCTAGTGGTTTCAGTACTAGCACAGATACGCAGTATTTT CASGFSTSTDTQYF
TRBJ2-2 NA NA TRBV30 TGTGCCTGGAGTTTCACTAGCTTGCTCGGGGAGCTGTTTTTT CAWSFTSLLGELFF
TRBJ2-3 NA NA TRBV5-8 TGTGCCAGCAGCTCCCAGGGTCTTGGCACAGATACGCAGTATTTT CASSSQGLGTDTQYF
TRBJ2-5 once TRBD2 TRBV4-3 TGCGCCAGCAGCCAAGATTGGCTAGCGGGGGGCCAAGAGACCCAGTACTTC CASSQDWLAGGQETQYF
TRBJ2-7 NA NA TRBV25-1 TGTGCCAGTACGGGAGTCTCAGCGTTCGAGCAGTACTTC CASTGVSAFEQYF
TRBJ2-7 few NA TRBV19 TGTGCCAGTAGCGCAGGGGTCTGGGAGCAGTACTTC CASSAGVWEQYF